The 25 T cell receptor beta chains below were found in one sample sequenced in a study of cytomegalovirus exposure and HLA in healthy donors. A multiplex PCR was run with 60 Vbeta primers and 13 Jbeta primers. Some clones are missing from TCRdb's copy, which holds only in-frame ones; the method was immunoSEQ multiplex PCR. The sample comprises 170,000 or so clones, over 60% of which are singletons, and around 3.3% rests with the top ten. The sequenced sample was PBMCs. The receptors were gathered from a woman aged 40 to 50 in good health and CMV-seronegative.

The rearrangement joins TRBV11-2 to TRBJ2-7, with D possibly being TRBD1 (5 bases). V dropped 1 base and J dropped 2 bases, with 6 bases sitting between them. The CDR3 is 13 residues long. Germline CDR1 and CDR2: SGHAT and FQNNGV. The CDR3 loop is CASSLGQPYEQYF. As DNA, the CDR3 is TGTGCCAGCAGCTTAGGACAGCCCTACGAGCAGTACTTC.

The CDR3 DNA sequence: TGTGCCAGCAGCTTATCCCCTAGCGGGGGGTACGAGCAGTACTTC. This translates into CASSLSPSGGYEQYF. The V and J genes are TRBV13 and TRBJ2-7, with 11 bases that match TRBD2. The CDR3 consists of 15 residues. The V and J ends lost 2 bases and 4 bases, in that order; junction bases with no gene match: 4. The germline CDR1 and CDR2 sequences are PRHDT and FYEKMQ (reference sequence).

J is TRBJ1-5 and V is TRBV10-3, with D maybe TRBD1 (6 bases). V gave up 0 bases and J gave up 6 bases, with 12 bases separating them. The CDR3 contains 15 residues. CDR1 is ENHRY and CDR2 is SYGVKD in the germline V gene. For the CDR3, the DNA is TGTGCCATCAGTGAGTCGGGAAAGGGGGTTCAGCCCCAGCATTTT. It translates to CAISESGKGVQPQHF.

The V gene is TRBV5-1, the J gene TRBJ1-4; 9 nucleotides match TRBD1. Germline V gene lookup returns CDR1 SGHRS and CDR2 YFSETQ. CDR3 size: 14 residues. V trimming: 4 bases; J trimming: 5 bases; junction bases outside the gene matches: 3. CDR3 amino acids: CASSVTGGNEKLFF. The CDR3 bases are TGCGCCAGCAGCGTGACAGGGGGAAATGAAAAACTGTTTTTT.

The V and J genes are TRBV28 and TRBJ2-6, with 8 bases identical to TRBD1. The CDR3 length is 17 residues. Unmatched junction bases numbered 6, after V lost 5 bases and J lost 0 bases. CDR1 and CDR2 from the germline V gene are MDHEN and SYDVKM. This CDR3 reads CASSDGTGYSGANVLTF. The CDR3 DNA sequence: TGTGCCAGCAGTGACGGGACAGGATACTCTGGGGCCAACGTCCTGACTTTC.

The chain employs TRBV5-1 and TRBJ2-5; 8 bases line up with TRBD2. Germline lookup yields CDR1 SGHRS and CDR2 YFSETQ. The CDR3 totals 17 residues. The V and J ends lost 0 bases and 2 bases, in that order; junction bases with no gene match: 9. DNA of the CDR3: TGCGCCAGCAGCTTGGGACGTTCGGGGGGGCCACAAGAGACCCAGTACTTC. Translated, it gives CASSLGRSGGPQETQYF.

This chain links TRBV7-8 with TRBJ2-1; a possible D gene is TRBD1 (6 bases). Trimming took off 4 bases at V and 5 bases at J, with 12 bases between the two ends. The CDR3 consists of 14 residues. Germline CDR1 is SGHVS and CDR2 is FQNEAQ. CDR3 sequence: CASSYRDKHNEQFF. CDR3 in DNA: TGTGCCAGCAGCTACCGGGACAAACACAATGAGCAGTTCTTC.

This chain joins TRBV4-1 and TRBJ2-1, with TRBD1 identical over 12 bases. Unmatched junction bases numbered 3, after V lost 3 bases and J lost 6 bases. This CDR3 comprises 15 residues. Looked up from germline, CDR1 is MGHRA and CDR2 is YSYEKL. The CDR3 DNA follows: TGCGCCAGCAGCCAGGGACAGGGGGCCTTCAATGAGCAGTTCTTC. Protein sequence: CASSQGQGAFNEQFF.

The chain has TRBV7-9 and TRBJ2-1; D perhaps matches TRBD2 (5 bases). Germline CDR1 and CDR2: SEHNR and FQNEAQ (reference sequence). Trimming cost V 1 base and J 4 bases, with 14 bases left between them. The CDR3 totals 16 residues. The CDR3 is CASSLERRGSYNEQFF. CDR3 sequence (DNA): TGTGCCAGCAGCTTAGAGCGTCGGGGATCGTACAATGAGCAGTTCTTC.

The rearrangement joins TRBV6-4 to TRBJ1-6; 9 bases are a match to TRBD1. Losses at the gene ends were 8 bases for V and 10 bases for J; bases not matched to a gene: 12. The CDR3 is 15 amino acids. Germline CDR1 is MRHNA and CDR2 is SNTAGT. CDR3 DNA sequence: TGTGCCAGCTCCAGACAGGGGGGAGAGGGATCACCCCTCCACTTT. Amino acid sequence: CASSRQGGEGSPLHF.

V usage is TRBV6-1 and J usage is TRBJ2-1; 8 positions agree with TRBD1. CDR1 and CDR2 (germline): MNHNS, SASEGT. The junction had 11 bases not matched to a gene; V was cut back by 6 bases and J by 7 bases. The CDR3 spans 15 residues. The CDR3 DNA reads TGTGCCAGCAGGACAAACCGGGACAGGCAGAATGAGCAGTTCTTC. Amino acid sequence: CASRTNRDRQNEQFF.

The V call is TRBV10-3, the J call TRBJ2-1; the match to TRBD1 covers 7 bases. Germline loops: CDR1 ENHRY, CDR2 SYGVKD. With 6 bases clipped from V and 0 bases from J, the junction kept 11 bases outside the gene matches. The CDR3 is 17 residues long. Here the CDR3 DNA reads TGTGCCATCAGCGAGATAGGGGGCCTTAGCTCCTACAATGAGCAGTTCTTC. This sequence encodes CAISEIGGLSSYNEQFF.

J is TRBJ1-4 and V is TRBV13, with D possibly being TRBD1 (5 bases). V shed 8 bases and J shed 8 bases, with 12 bases lying between them. Germline CDR1 is PRHDT and CDR2 is FYEKMQ (reference sequence). The CDR3 length is 12 residues. CDR3 residues: CASATGSEKLFF. CDR3 nucleotides: TGTGCCAGCGCCACAGGCTCCGAAAAACTGTTTTTT.

The rearrangement links TRBV2 to TRBJ1-2; no reliable D call. Germline CDR1 is SNHLY and CDR2 is FYNNEI. V shed 5 bases and J shed 5 bases, with 15 bases lying between them. The CDR3 is 14 residues long. Here the CDR3 reads CASSPNTGSYGYTF. The CDR3 DNA reads TGTGCCAGCAGTCCTAACACCGGGTCATATGGCTACACCTTC. Supplemented by reference TRBV2 and TRBJ1-2, the full variable domain reads EPEVTQTPSHQVTQMGQEVILRCVPISNHLYFYWYRQILGQKVEFLVSFYNNEISEKSEIFDDQFSVERPDGSNFTLKIRSTKLEDSAMYFCASSPNTGSYGYTFGSGTRLTVV.

The genes are TRBV18 and TRBJ2-1; TRBD1 matches 10 bases. This CDR3 comprises 16 residues. J gave up 0 bases and V 3 bases, and 2 bases lay outside the gene matches. CDR1 and CDR2 from the germline V gene are KGHSH and LQKENI. Here the CDR3 DNA reads TGTGCCAGCTCACCGAGGACAGGGGGCTCCTACAATGAGCAGTTCTTC. Its protein is CASSPRTGGSYNEQFF.

The chain combines TRBV19 with TRBJ2-1; D is ambiguous. Germline values: CDR1 LNHDA, CDR2 SQIVND (reference sequence). The CDR3 spans 16 residues. The V and J ends lost 3 bases and 0 bases respectively, with 12 bases between them. The CDR3 DNA reads as TGTGCCAGTAGTATGGGCAGGCAGAGCTCCTACAATGAGCAGTTCTTC. Translating it yields CASSMGRQSSYNEQFF.

The chain carries TRBV28 and TRBJ1-6, with 7 bases aligning to TRBD1. V shed 4 bases, J shed 5 bases, and the junction held 2 bases outside the gene matches. CDR1 MDHEN and CDR2 SYDVKM come from the germline V gene. This CDR3 is 14 amino acids long. The CDR3 sequence: CASSSTGDNSPLHF. DNA for the CDR3: TGTGCCAGCAGTTCAACAGGGGATAATTCACCCCTCCACTTT. Variable domain in full (rest from reference TRBV28 and TRBJ1-6): DVKVTQSSRYLVKRTGEKVFLECVQDMDHENMFWYRQDPGLGLRLIYFSYDVKMKEKGDIPEGYSVSREKKERFSLILESASTNQTSMYLCASSSTGDNSPLHFGNGTRLTVT.

The chain joins TRBV6-4 to TRBJ2-2; D may be TRBD1 (6 bases). From germline, CDR1 is MRHNA and CDR2 SNTAGT. CDR3 length: 14 residues. V was cut by 3 bases and J by 4 bases, with 9 bases left in between. This chain's CDR3 is CASSEQGGTGELFF. CDR3 bases: TGTGCCAGCAGTGAACAGGGTGGCACCGGGGAGCTGTTTTTT.

The CDR3 is CASSLGVPSGNTIYF. CDR3 coding DNA: TGCGCCAGCAGCTTGGGAGTTCCCTCTGGAAACACCATATATTTT. The V call is TRBV5-1, the J call TRBJ1-3; D remains unclear. V dropped 0 bases and J dropped 0 bases, with 7 bases sitting between them. Germline V gene lookup returns CDR1 SGHRS and CDR2 YFSETQ. The CDR3 runs 15 residues.

The chain couples TRBV18 to TRBJ1-4; D possibly corresponds to TRBD1 (5 bases). Trimming left V 3 bases short and J 12 bases short, with 17 bases between. The CDR3 runs to 14 residues. Germline V gene lookup returns CDR1 KGHSH and CDR2 LQKENI. The CDR3 protein is CASSPTTGGWQLFF. The DNA for the CDR3 is TGTGCCAGCTCACCGACCACGGGGGGATGGCAACTGTTTTTT.

This clone appeared a few times. The chain has TRBV6-5 and TRBJ1-1; no clear D. This CDR3 spans 13 amino acids. With 2 bases removed from V and 8 bases from J, the gap between germline ends came to 12 bases. The germline V gene has CDR1 MNHEY and CDR2 SVGAGI. The chain's CDR3 is CASSYIPRAEAFF. The CDR3 coding sequence is TGTGCCAGCAGTTACATCCCTCGAGCCGAAGCTTTCTTT.

The chain uses TRBV28 and TRBJ1-2; 12 bases align to TRBD1. V lost 6 bases, J lost 8 bases, and 22 bases stayed unmatched. The germline V gene encodes CDR1 MDHEN and CDR2 SYDVKM. This CDR3 contains 19 residues. CDR3 amino acids: CASSHYTFGTGGARGGYTF. The CDR3 DNA reads TGTGCCAGCAGCCACTATACTTTCGGGACAGGGGGCGCAAGGGGAGGCTACACCTTC.

This CDR3 is CASSLDGGPGQTYNEQFF. In DNA form, the CDR3 reads TGTGCCAGCAGCTTAGATGGGGGGCCGGGACAGACTTACAATGAGCAGTTCTTC. The chain couples TRBV7-9 to TRBJ2-1; D is possibly TRBD1 (7 bases). The V and J ends lost 1 base and 4 bases respectively, with 20 bases between them. Looked up from germline, CDR1 is SEHNR and CDR2 is FQNEAQ (reference sequence). The CDR3 sequence is 18 residues long.

The chain joins TRBV9 to TRBJ1-1; 10 positions agree with TRBD1. CDR1 is SGDLS and CDR2 is YYNGEE in the germline V gene. V gave up 0 bases and J gave up 3 bases; unmatched junction bases: 8. CDR3 length: 17 amino acids. DNA for the CDR3: TGTGCCAGCAGCGTAGTCGGGACAGGGGCTATGTACACTGAAGCTTTCTTT. Protein sequence: CASSVVGTGAMYTEAFF.

The rearrangement joins TRBV25-1 to TRBJ2-7; tentatively, D is TRBD2 (6 bases). Germline-derived CDR1 and CDR2 are MGHDK and SYGVNS. V was trimmed by 2 bases and J by 1 base, leaving 12 bases between them. This CDR3 has 15 amino acids. The CDR3 nucleotides read TGTGCCAGCAGTGAAAGTTTTGGAGGGTCCTACGAGCAGTACTTC. This encodes CASSESFGGSYEQYF.